This is a list of T cell receptor beta chains from one sample in a study of neurological immune-mediated disorders. TCRdb called the 5' RACE reads again in MiXCR, with one record for every CDR3 protein. The sample contains some 100,000 distinct CDR3 sequences, over 10% of which appear only once. What was sequenced was PBMCs. All receptors come from a female donor with HTLV-1-associated myelopathy (HAM/TSP). Both conserved end residues are part of each CDR3. Fields, in order: V gene, clone size, D gene, J gene, CDR3 DNA, CDR3 protein. The D gene is left open where the match is weak. A clone size is listed for some rows: how often the clone was seen (once, few, many), or a class if it is expanded.

>TRBV5-1|many|TRBD2|TRBJ2-7
TGCGCCAGCCGTTTCGGTAGCGGGCAGACCTACGAGCAGTACTTC
CASRFGSGQTYEQYF
>TRBV5-1|many|-|TRBJ1-4
TGCGCCAGCAGCCTACTGGGTGGGGAAGGTGATGAAAAACTGTTTTTT
CASSLLGGEGDEKLFF
>TRBV20-1|many|TRBD2|TRBJ2-4
TGCAGTGCTTCGGGACTAGCGGGGGCTATAGCCAAAAACATTCAGTACTTC
CSASGLAGAIAKNIQYF
>TRBV27|many|TRBD1|TRBJ1-2
TGTGCCAGCAGTCCAAGGAGACAGGGTTACTATGGCTACACCTTC
CASSPRRQGYYGYTF
>TRBV7-9|many|-|TRBJ2-7
TGTGCCAGCAGCTTAGTGCCCTACGAGCAGTACTTC
CASSLVPYEQYF
>TRBV3-1|many|-|TRBJ1-1
TGTGCCAGCAGCCAAGATCTGTTACCGAACACTGAAGCTTTCTTT
CASSQDLLPNTEAFF
>TRBV5-1|few|TRBD2|TRBJ2-1
TGCGCCAGCAGCTTGGGTTTAGCGGGGGGGCCTAGCGACAATGAGCAGTTCTTC
CASSLGLAGGPSDNEQFF
>TRBV5-1|many|-|TRBJ2-2
TGCGCCAGCAGCTTTATTGGTGGGAACACCGGGGAGCTGTTTTTT
CASSFIGGNTGELFF
>TRBV20-1|many|TRBD1|TRBJ1-2
TGCAGTGCTCCCCCGGAGGCAGGGGGCATGGGCTACACCTTC
CSAPPEAGGMGYTF
>TRBV6-6|many|TRBD1|TRBJ1-5
TGTGCCAGCAGTTACGCCACTGACAGGGGTGGGAATCAGCCCCAGCATTTT
CASSYATDRGGNQPQHF
>TRBV10-3|-|-|TRBJ1-2
TGTGCCATCAGTGAGGGACAGCTTAACTATGGCTACACCTTC
CAISEGQLNYGYTF
>TRBV20-1|many|-|TRBJ2-2
TGCAGTGCTCGCAGGGGAACCGGGGAGCTGTTTTTT
CSARRGTGELFF
>TRBV20-1|many|-|TRBJ2-4
TGCAGTGCGTGGTACGGAGCCAAAAACATTCAGTACTTC
CSAWYGAKNIQYF
>TRBV7-2|many|-|TRBJ1-3
TGTGCCAGCAGCTTAGTATTCGGAAACACCATATATTTT
CASSLVFGNTIYF
>TRBV20-1|many|TRBD1|TRBJ2-3
TGCAGTGCTAGACACAGGGGACCCGCAGATACGCAGTATTTT
CSARHRGPADTQYF
>TRBV5-1|many|TRBD1|TRBJ1-5
TGCGCCAGCAGCATGACAGGGAGCGGTCAGCCCCAGCATTTT
CASSMTGSGQPQHF
>TRBV3-1|many|-|TRBJ2-7
TGTGCCAGCAGCCAAGGATACTGGACGGACGAGCAGTACTTC
CASSQGYWTDEQYF
>TRBV29-1|many|-|TRBJ1-2
TGCAGCGTTGAAGATGTCGCCTACTATGGCTACACCTTC
CSVEDVAYYGYTF
>TRBV6-2/TRBV6-3|-|-|TRBJ2-1
TGTGCCAGCCGTCCCAGGGGTGTCTACAATGAGCAGTTCTTC
CASRPRGVYNEQFF
>TRBV7-9|many|-|TRBJ1-4
TGTGCCAGCAGCTTAGGGGTCGACGGACAGACTCCTAATGAAAAACTGTTTTTT
CASSLGVDGQTPNEKLFF
>TRBV11-1|few|TRBD2|TRBJ2-2
TGTGCCAGCAGCTTAGCGAGCGGGGGGGCCACCGGGGAGCTGTTTTTT
CASSLASGGATGELFF
>TRBV7-2|many|-|TRBJ2-7
TGTGCCAGCAGCTTAGGAGGCACCATCTACGAGCAGTACTTC
CASSLGGTIYEQYF
>TRBV7-2|many|-|TRBJ2-1
TGTGCCAGCAGCTCGCGACTACGGAATGAGCAGTTCTTC
CASSSRLRNEQFF
>TRBV24-1|many|-|TRBJ1-6
TGTGCCACCAGTGAGGGGGCCGCCTATAATTCACCCCTCCACTTT
CATSEGAAYNSPLHF
>TRBV12-3/TRBV12-4|many|-|TRBJ2-6
TGTGCCAGCAGTTTATGGTACGGCTCTGGGGCCAACGTCCTGACTTTC
CASSLWYGSGANVLTF
>TRBV5-1|-|TRBD2|TRBJ2-7
TGCGCCAGCAGCTTGGTCGCGGGGGGCCCGGGCTACGAGCAGTACTTC
CASSLVAGGPGYEQYF
>TRBV9|-|TRBD1|TRBJ2-1
TGTGCCAGCAGCCCCCCCGGCAGGGGGTCCTACAATGAGCAGTTCTTC
CASSPPGRGSYNEQFF
>TRBV5-6|many|TRBD2|TRBJ2-7
TGTGCCAGCAGCTTTGAGCGGGGGTCTTACGAGCAGTACTTC
CASSFERGSYEQYF
>TRBV28|many|TRBD1|TRBJ2-4
TGTGCCAGCAGCTATAAACAGGGGCCTAAGCGTGGCGTAGCCAAAAACATTCAGTACTTC
CASSYKQGPKRGVAKNIQYF
>TRBV5-1|many|-|TRBJ2-5
TGCGCCTCCCAGCAGGAGGGGGAGACCCAGTACTTC
CASQQEGETQYF
>TRBV28|-|TRBD1|TRBJ2-3
TGTACCAGTACCACGACAGGGGGCACAGATACGCAGTATTTT
CTSTTTGGTDTQYF
>TRBV10-3|many|TRBD1|TRBJ2-2
TGTGCCATCAGAACCGGGACAGGGGGAGCCGGGGAGCTGTTTTTT
CAIRTGTGGAGELFF